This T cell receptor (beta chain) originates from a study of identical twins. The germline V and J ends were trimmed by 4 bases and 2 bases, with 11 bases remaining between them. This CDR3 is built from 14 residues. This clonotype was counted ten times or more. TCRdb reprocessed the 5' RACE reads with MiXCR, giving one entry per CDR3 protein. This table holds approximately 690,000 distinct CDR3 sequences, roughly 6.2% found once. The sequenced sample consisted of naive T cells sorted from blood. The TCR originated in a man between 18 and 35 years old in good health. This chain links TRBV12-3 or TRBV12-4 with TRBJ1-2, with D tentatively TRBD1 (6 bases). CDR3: CASSSDSENYGYTF. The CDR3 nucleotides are TGTGCCAGCAGTTCGGACAGCGAAAACTATGGCTACACCTTC.